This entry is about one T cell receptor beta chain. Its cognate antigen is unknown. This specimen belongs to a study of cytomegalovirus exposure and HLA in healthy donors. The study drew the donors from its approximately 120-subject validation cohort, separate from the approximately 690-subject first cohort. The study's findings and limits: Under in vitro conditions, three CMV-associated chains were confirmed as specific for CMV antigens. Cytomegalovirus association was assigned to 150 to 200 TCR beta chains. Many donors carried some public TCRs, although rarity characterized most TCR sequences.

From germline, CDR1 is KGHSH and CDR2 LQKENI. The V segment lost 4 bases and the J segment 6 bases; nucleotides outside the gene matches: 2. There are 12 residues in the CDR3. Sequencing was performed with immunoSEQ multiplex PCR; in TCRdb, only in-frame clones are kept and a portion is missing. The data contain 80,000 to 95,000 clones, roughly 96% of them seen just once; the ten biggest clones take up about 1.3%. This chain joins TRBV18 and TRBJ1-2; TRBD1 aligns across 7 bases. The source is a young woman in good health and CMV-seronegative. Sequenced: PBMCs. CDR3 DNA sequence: TGTGCCAGCTCACTAGACAGGGATGGCTACACCTTC. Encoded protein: CASSLDRDGYTF.